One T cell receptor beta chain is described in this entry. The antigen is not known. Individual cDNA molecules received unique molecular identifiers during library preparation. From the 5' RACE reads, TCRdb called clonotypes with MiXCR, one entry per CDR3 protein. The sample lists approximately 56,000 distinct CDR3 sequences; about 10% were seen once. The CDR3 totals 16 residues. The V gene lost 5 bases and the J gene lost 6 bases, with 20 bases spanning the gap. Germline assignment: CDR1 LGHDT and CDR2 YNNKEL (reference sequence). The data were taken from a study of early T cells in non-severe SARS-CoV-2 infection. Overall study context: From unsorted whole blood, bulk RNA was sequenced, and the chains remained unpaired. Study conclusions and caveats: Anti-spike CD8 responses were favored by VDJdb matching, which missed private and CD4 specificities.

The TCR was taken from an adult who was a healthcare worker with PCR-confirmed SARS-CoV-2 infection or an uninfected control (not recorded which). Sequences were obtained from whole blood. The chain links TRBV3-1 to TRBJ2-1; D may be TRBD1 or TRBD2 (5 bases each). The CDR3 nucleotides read TGTGCCAGCAGCAAAGCGTTACGGGACCTCCCCAATGAGCAGTTCTTC. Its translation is CASSKALRDLPNEQFF.